This T cell receptor beta chain was recorded in a study of blood T cell repertoires in COVID-19. Study as a whole: Material from acute and convalescent COVID-19 was sourced from the United States, Italy and Spain. T cells, B-cell-depleted T cells, or PBMCs supplied cDNA or gDNA.

As processed by the authors: The authors estimated nucleated cell counts from reference gene primer amplification. The protocol was immunoSEQ multiplex PCR, while the TCRdb copy is restricted to in-frame clones and leaves out a portion. The DNA gave D and trimming, while V, J and clone size come from that table. The sample contains around 130,000 clones, around 89% of which appear only once. Trimming took 2 bases from V and 1 from J; bases not matched to a gene: 9. CDR1 and CDR2 (germline): SGHVS, FQNEAQ. The CDR3 has 18 amino acids. The V gene is TRBV7-8, the J gene TRBJ2-1; TRBD2 agrees at 9 bases. Sample: peripheral blood. The sequence came from a man aged 45 to 65 with active or convalescent COVID-19. The CDR3, as DNA: TGTGCCAGCAGCTTAATTACTAGCGGGCTTGGATCCTACAATGAGCAGTTCTTC. It is translated as CASSLITSGLGSYNEQFF. Based on the CDR3 plus reference TRBV7-8 and TRBJ2-1, the full variable domain is GAGVSQSPRYKVAKRGQDVALRCDPISGHVSLFWYQQALGQGPEFLTYFQNEAQLDKSGLPSDRFFAERPEGSVSTLKIQRTQQEDSAVYLCASSLITSGLGSYNEQFFGPGTRLTVL.